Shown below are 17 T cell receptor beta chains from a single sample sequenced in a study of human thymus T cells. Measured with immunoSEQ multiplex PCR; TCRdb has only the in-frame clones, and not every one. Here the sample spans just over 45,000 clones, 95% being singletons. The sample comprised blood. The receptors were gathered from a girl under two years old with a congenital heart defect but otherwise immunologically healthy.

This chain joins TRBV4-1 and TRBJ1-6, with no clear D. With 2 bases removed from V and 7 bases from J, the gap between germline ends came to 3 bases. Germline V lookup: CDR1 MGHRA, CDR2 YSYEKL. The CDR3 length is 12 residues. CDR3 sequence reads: CASSQLNSPLHF. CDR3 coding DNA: TGCGCCAGCAGCCAACTAAATTCACCCCTCCACTTT.

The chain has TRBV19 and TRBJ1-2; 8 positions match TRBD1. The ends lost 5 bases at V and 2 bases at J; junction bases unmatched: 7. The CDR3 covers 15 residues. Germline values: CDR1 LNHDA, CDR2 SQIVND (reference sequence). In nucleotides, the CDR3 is TGTGCCAGTAGTGGCAGGGGGCGGGGAAACTATGGCTACACCTTC. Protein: CASSGRGRGNYGYTF. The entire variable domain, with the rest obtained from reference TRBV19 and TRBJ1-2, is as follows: DGGITQSPKYLFRKEGQNVTLSCEQNLNHDAMYWYRQDPGQGLRLIYYSQIVNDFQKGDIAEGYSVSREKKESFPLTVTSAQKNPTAFYLCASSGRGRGNYGYTFGSGTRLTVV.

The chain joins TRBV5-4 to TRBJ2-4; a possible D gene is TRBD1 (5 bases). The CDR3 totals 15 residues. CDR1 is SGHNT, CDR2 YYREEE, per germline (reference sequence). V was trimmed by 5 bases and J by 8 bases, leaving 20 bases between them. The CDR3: CASSSDSAPFYIQYF. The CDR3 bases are TGTGCCAGCAGTTCTGACAGTGCCCCATTCTACATTCAGTACTTC.

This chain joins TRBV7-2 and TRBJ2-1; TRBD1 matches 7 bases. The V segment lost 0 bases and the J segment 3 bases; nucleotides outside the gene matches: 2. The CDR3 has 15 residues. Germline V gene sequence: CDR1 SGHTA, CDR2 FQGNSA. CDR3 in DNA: TGTGCCAGCAGCTTAGCCGGGACAGACTACAATGAGCAGTTCTTC. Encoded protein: CASSLAGTDYNEQFF.

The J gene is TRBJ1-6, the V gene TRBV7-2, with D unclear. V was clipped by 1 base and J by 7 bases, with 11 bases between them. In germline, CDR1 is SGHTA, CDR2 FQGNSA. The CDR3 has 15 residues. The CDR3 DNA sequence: TGTGCCAGCAGCTTAGGGAGGCCAGCCAATTCACCCCTCCACTTT. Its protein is CASSLGRPANSPLHF.

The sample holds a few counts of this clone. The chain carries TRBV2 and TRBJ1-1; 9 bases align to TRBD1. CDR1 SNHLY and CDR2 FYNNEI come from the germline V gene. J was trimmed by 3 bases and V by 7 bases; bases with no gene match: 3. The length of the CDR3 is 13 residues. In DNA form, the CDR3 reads TGTGCCAGCACGGGACAGGGAGACACTGAAGCTTTCTTT. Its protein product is CASTGQGDTEAFF.

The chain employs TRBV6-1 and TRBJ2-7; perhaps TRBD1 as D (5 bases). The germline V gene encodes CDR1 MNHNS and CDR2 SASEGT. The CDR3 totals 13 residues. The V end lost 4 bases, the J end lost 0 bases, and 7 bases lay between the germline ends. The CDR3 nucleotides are TGTGCCAGCAGTGTCAGGGTCTCCTACGAGCAGTACTTC. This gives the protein CASSVRVSYEQYF.

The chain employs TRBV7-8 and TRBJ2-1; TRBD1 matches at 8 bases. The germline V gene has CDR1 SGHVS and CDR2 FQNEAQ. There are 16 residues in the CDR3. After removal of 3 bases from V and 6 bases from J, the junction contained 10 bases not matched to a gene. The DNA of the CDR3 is TGTGCCAGCAGCTTTCCCGGGACAGGAAAGGGCAATGAGCAGTTCTTC. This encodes CASSFPGTGKGNEQFF.

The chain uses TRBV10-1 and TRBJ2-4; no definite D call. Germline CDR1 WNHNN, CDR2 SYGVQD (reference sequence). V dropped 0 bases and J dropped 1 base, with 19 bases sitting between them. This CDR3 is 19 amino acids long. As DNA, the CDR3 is TGCGCCAGCAGTGAGTCGGTCGCCGACTCGAAGAGGGCCAAAAACATTCAGTACTTC. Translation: CASSESVADSKRAKNIQYF.

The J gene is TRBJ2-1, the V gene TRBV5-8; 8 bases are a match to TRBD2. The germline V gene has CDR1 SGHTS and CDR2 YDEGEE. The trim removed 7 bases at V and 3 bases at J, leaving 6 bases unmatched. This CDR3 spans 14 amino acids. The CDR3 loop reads CASRAAGVYNEQFF. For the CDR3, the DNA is TGTGCCAGCCGGGCAGCGGGAGTCTACAATGAGCAGTTCTTC. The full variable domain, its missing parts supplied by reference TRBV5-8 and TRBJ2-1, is EAGVTQSPTHLIKTRGQQATLRCSPISGHTSVYWYQQALGLGLQFLLWYDEGEERNRGNFPPRFSGRQFPNYSSELNVNALELEDSALYLCASRAAGVYNEQFFGPGTRLTVL.

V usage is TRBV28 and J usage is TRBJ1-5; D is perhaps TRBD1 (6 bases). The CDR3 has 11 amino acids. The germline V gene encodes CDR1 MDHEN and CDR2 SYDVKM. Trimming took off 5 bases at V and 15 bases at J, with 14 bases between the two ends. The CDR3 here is CASSLGGYWHF. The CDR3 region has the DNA TGTGCCAGCAGTCTAGGGGGGTACTGGCATTTT.

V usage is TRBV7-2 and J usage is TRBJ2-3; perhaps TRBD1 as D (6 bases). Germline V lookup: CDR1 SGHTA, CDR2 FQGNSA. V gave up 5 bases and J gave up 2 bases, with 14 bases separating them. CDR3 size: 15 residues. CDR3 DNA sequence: TGTGCCAGCAGCCCAGGGACACCGGACACAGATACGCAGTATTTT. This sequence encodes CASSPGTPDTDTQYF.

In DNA form, the CDR3 reads TGTGCCAGCAGTTGGGCGGGAGGCTCCTACAATGAGCAGTTCTTC. Protein sequence: CASSWAGGSYNEQFF. This rearrangement joins TRBV27 to TRBJ2-1; 8 bases fit TRBD2. Germline V gene lookup returns CDR1 MNHEY and CDR2 SMNVEV (reference sequence). This CDR3 contains 15 residues. With V trimmed by 4 bases and J by 0 bases, 2 bases remained unmatched.

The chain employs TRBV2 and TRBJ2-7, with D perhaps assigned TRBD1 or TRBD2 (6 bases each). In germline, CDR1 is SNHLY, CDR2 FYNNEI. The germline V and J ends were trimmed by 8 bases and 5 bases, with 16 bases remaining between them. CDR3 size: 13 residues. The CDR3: CASREGGRDEQYF. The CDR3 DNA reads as TGTGCCAGCCGCGAGGGGGGTCGGGACGAGCAGTACTTC.

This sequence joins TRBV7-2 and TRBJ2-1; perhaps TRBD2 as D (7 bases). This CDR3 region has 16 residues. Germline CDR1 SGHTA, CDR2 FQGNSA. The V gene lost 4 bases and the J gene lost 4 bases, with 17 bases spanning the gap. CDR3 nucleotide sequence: TGTGCCAGCAGCTCCCAGACTAGGGGGGGGTACAATGAGCAGTTCTTC. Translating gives CASSSQTRGGYNEQFF.

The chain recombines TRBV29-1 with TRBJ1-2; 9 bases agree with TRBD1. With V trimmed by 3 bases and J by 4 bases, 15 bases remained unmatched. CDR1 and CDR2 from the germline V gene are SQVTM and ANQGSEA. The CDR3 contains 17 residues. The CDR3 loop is CSVEGAVRDREFYGYTF. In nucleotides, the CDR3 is TGCAGCGTTGAGGGAGCGGTTAGGGACAGGGAATTCTATGGCTACACCTTC.

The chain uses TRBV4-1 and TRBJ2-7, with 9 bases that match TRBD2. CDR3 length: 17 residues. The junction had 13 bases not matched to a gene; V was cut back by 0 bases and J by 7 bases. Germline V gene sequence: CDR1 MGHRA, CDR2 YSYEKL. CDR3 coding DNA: TGCGCCAGCAGCCAAGATCGGATTAGCGGGAGAGCGGGAGAGCAGTACTTC. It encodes CASSQDRISGRAGEQYF.